Sequencing of this T cell receptor (beta chain) was carried out in a study of blood T cell repertoires in COVID-19. Study at large: Italy, Spain and the United States were the sources of the convalescent and acute COVID-19 samples. T cells, B-cell-depleted T cells, or PBMCs provided the cDNA or gDNA that served as material.

The study recruited people aged about 18 to 95 years across about two dozen US areas. As handled by the study authors: Amplification with reference gene primers provided the estimates of nucleated cell counts. TCRdb's table, derived via immunoSEQ multiplex PCR, lists solely in-frame clones and lacks some. V and J calls and clone size follow that table, whereas D and trimming were derived from the DNA. The profile shows roughly 250,000 clones, approximately 90% of them singletons. The germline V gene encodes CDR1 MGHRA and CDR2 YSYEKL. The CDR3 has 17 residues. With V trimmed by 7 bases and J by 1 base, 7 bases remained unmatched.

This clonotype was obtained from a woman aged 25 to 39 with acute COVID-19. The sequencing sample was made of PBMCs or T cells enriched from blood (not recorded which). V usage is TRBV4-1 and J usage is TRBJ2-3; 14 positions agree with TRBD2. This CDR3 is CASTGTSGGRGTDTQYF. DNA for the CDR3: TGCGCCAGCACCGGGACTAGCGGGGGCCGGGGCACAGATACGCAGTATTTT.